Listed below are T cell receptor beta chains from one sample, sequenced in a study of radiation and T cells in renal cell carcinoma. Only in-frame clones appear in the TCRdb table, and some are missing; sequencing was by immunoSEQ multiplex PCR. Of some 120,000 clones listed, around four fifths are singletons. The input for sequencing was blood, taken from a patient whose treatment included radiotherapy and nephrectomy. Receptor source: a woman in her fifties or sixties with renal cell carcinoma. Both conserved end residues are part of each CDR3. The D gene is left open where the match is weak. Size is omitted from some rows. Given values are once, few, many or a class for expanded clones.

NA	TRBD1	TRBV27	TRBJ1-1	TGTGCCAGCAGCCAAGGGACAGTAGGATTGAACACTGAAGCTTTCTTT	CASSQGTVGLNTEAFF
NA	NA	TRBV5-4	TRBJ2-1	TGTGCCAGCAGCCATCCGACAGGCTCCTACAATGAGCAGTTCTTC	CASSHPTGSYNEQFF
few	NA	TRBV2	TRBJ1-1	TGTGCCAGCACCGAGATGAGGGATTCGGGTGAAGCTTTCTTT	CASTEMRDSGEAFF
NA	NA	TRBV7-8	TRBJ2-5	TGTGCCAGCAGCCTCTTGAGCTTGGGCATCAAGAGTACCCAGTACTTC	CASSLLSLGIKSTQYF
NA	NA	TRBV11-1	TRBJ2-6	TGTGCCAGCAGCGAGAACAGGGGAGGGTCTGGGGCCAACGTCCTGACTTTC	CASSENRGGSGANVLTF
NA	TRBD1	TRBV14	TRBJ2-5	TGTGCCAGCAGCCAAGGTAGCAGGGGGTGGCAAGAGACCCAGTACTTC	CASSQGSRGWQETQYF
NA	NA	TRBV5-6	TRBJ1-5	TGTGCCAGCAGCTTGGCCGGAGATCAGCCCCAGCATTTT	CASSLAGDQPQHF
NA	NA	TRBV2	TRBJ2-7	TGTGCCAGCAGTGGTGTCGGGACCTCCTACGAGCAGTACTTC	CASSGVGTSYEQYF
NA	TRBD1	TRBV19	TRBJ1-3	TGTGCCAGTAGTGTCGGACAGGGGGCGTTTGGAAACACCATATATTTT	CASSVGQGAFGNTIYF
NA	NA	TRBV18	TRBJ1-2	TGTGCCAGCTCACCAGCCGGATACTCCTATGGCTACACCTTC	CASSPAGYSYGYTF
NA	TRBD1	TRBV7-2	TRBJ1-1	TGTGCCAGCAGCACCCGGGGACAGTGGGCTGAAGCTTTCTTT	CASSTRGQWAEAFF
NA	TRBD2	TRBV19	TRBJ2-7	TGTGCCAGTTCCGTGGCGGGAGTCCCCTACGAGCAGTACTTC	CASSVAGVPYEQYF
NA	NA	TRBV6-1	TRBJ1-2	TGTGCCAGCAGTGAGACCTTTGGACTCGAGTCTGGCTACACCTTC	CASSETFGLESGYTF